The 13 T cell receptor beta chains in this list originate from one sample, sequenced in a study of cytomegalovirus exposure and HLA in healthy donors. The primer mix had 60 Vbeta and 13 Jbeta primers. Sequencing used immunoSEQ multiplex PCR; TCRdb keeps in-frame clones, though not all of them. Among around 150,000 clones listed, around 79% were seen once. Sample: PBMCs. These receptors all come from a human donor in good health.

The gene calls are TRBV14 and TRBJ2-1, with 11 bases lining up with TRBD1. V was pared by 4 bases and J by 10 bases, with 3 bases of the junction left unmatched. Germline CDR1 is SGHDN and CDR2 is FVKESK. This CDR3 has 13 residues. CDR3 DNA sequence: TGTGCCAGCAGCCTGGACAGGGGGCGGGAGCAGTTCTTC. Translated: CASSLDRGREQFF.

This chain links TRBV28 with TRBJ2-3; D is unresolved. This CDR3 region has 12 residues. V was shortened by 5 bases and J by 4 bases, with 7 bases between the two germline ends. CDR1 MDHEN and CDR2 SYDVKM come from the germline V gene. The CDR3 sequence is CASSPKADTQYF. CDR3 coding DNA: TGTGCCAGCAGTCCTAAAGCAGATACGCAGTATTTT.

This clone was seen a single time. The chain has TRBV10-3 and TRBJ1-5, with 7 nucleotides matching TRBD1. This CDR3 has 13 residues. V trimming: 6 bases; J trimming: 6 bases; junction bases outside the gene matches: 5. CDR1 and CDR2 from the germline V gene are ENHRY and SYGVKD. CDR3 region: CAISRDRAQPQHF. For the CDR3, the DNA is TGTGCCATCAGCAGAGACAGGGCTCAGCCCCAGCATTTT.

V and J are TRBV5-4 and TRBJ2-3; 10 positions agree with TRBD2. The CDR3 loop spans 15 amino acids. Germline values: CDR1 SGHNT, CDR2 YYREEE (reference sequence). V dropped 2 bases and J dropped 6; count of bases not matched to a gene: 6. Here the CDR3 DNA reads TGTGCCAGCAGCTTAAAGCGGGGGGGAAGGGATACGCAGTATTTT. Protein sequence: CASSLKRGGRDTQYF.

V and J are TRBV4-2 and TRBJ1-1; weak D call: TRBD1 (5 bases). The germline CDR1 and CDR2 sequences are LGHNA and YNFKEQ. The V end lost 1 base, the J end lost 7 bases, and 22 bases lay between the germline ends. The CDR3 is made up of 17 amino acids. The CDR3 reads CASSQAVRGGIRSEAFF. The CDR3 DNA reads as TGTGCCAGCAGCCAAGCTGTAAGGGGCGGGATACGCAGTGAAGCTTTCTTT.

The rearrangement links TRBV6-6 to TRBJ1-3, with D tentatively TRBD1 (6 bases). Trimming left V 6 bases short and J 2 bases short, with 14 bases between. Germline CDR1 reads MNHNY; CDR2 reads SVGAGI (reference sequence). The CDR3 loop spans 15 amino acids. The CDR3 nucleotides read TGTGCCAGCAGACAAGGGGGAGAGGCTGGAAACACCATATATTTT. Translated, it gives CASRQGGEAGNTIYF.

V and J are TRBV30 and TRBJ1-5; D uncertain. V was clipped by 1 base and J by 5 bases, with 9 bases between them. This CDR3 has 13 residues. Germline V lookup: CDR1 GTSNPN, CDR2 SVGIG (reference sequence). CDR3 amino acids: CAWSGASDQPQHF. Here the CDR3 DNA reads TGTGCCTGGAGTGGGGCTTCTGATCAGCCCCAGCATTTT.

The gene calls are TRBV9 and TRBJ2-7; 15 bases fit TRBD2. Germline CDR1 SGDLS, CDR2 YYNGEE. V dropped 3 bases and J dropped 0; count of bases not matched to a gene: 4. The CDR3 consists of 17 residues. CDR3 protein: CASSGGLAGGLSYEQYF. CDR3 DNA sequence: TGTGCCAGCAGCGGGGGACTAGCGGGAGGACTCTCCTACGAGCAGTACTTC.

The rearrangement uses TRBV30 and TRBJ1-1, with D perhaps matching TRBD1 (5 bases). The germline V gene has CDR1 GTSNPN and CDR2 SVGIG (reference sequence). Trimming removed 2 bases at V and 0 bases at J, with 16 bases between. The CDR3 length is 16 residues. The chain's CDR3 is CAWSTWGSPMNTEAFF. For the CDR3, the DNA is TGTGCCTGGAGTACCTGGGGCAGCCCCATGAACACTGAAGCTTTCTTT. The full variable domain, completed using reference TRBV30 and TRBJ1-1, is SQTIHQWPATLVQPVGSPLSLECTVEGTSNPNLYWYRQAAGRGLQLLFYSVGIGQISSEVPQNLSASRPQDRQFILSSKKLLLSDSGFYLCAWSTWGSPMNTEAFFGQGTRLTVV.

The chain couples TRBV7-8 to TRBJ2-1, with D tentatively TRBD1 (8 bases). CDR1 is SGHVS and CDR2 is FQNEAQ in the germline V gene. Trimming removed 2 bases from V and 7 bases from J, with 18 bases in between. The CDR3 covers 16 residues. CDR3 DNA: TGTGCCAGCAGCTTATGGTTCTCACAGGGGGGGAATGAGCAGTTCTTC. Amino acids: CASSLWFSQGGNEQFF. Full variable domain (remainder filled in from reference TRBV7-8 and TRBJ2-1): GAGVSQSPRYKVAKRGQDVALRCDPISGHVSLFWYQQALGQGPEFLTYFQNEAQLDKSGLPSDRFFAERPEGSVSTLKIQRTQQEDSAVYLCASSLWFSQGGNEQFFGPGTRLTVL.

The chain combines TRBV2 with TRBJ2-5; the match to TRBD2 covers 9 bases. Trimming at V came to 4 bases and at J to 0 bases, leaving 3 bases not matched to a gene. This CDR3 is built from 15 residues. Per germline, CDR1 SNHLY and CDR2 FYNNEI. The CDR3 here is CASSVTSGNQETQYF. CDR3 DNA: TGTGCCAGCAGTGTGACTAGCGGTAACCAAGAGACCCAGTACTTC.

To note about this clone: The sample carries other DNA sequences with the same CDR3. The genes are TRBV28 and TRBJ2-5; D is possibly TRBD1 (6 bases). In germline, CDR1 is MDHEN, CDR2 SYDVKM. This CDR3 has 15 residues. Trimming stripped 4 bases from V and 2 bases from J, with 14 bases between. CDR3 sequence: CASSSYRDNQETQYF. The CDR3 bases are TGTGCCAGCAGTTCGTACCGGGACAATCAAGAGACCCAGTACTTC.

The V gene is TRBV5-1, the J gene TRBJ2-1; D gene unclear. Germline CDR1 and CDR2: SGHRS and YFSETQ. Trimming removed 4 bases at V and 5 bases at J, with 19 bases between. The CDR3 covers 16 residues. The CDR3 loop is CASSLARSGYHNEQFF. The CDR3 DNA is TGCGCCAGCAGCCTGGCCCGCTCCGGGTACCACAATGAGCAGTTCTTC.